This is a list of T cell receptor beta chains from one sample in a study of CD8 T cell repertoires and HIV-1 epitope variants. Measured with immunoSEQ multiplex PCR; TCRdb has only the in-frame clones, and not every one. The sample lists about 5,900 clones, about 70% seen once, with 45% in the top ten. No cognate antigen is known for these TCRs. Specimen: cultured CD8+ T cells derived from PBMCs. All receptors come from a male donor with HIV. CDR3s include the opening cysteine and the closing phenylalanine or tryptophan. Fields, in order: clone size, V gene, J gene, D gene, CDR3 protein, CDR3 DNA. A D gene is named only where the DNA matches it firmly. Part of the rows lack a size; the others show once, few, many or a class for expanded clones.

clone size: -; V gene: TRBV19; J gene: TRBJ1-5; D gene: TRBD1; CDR3 protein: CASSIDPSRWDSSNQPQHF; CDR3 DNA: TGTGCCAGTAGTATAGACCCTTCCCGATGGGACAGTAGCAATCAGCCCCAGCATTTT
clone size: once; V gene: TRBV7-8; J gene: TRBJ2-1; D gene: TRBD1; CDR3 protein: CASSLSQGISYNEQFF; CDR3 DNA: TGTGCCAGCAGTTTATCACAGGGGATATCCTACAATGAGCAGTTCTTC
clone size: -; V gene: TRBV10-3; J gene: TRBJ1-1; D gene: -; CDR3 protein: CAIREMNTEAFF; CDR3 DNA: TGTGCCATCAGGGAAATGAACACTGAAGCTTTCTTT
clone size: -; V gene: TRBV28; J gene: TRBJ2-5; D gene: TRBD1; CDR3 protein: CASSSGQGAGWETQYF; CDR3 DNA: TGTGCCAGCAGTTCGGGACAGGGGGCTGGATGGGAGACCCAGTACTTC
clone size: -; V gene: TRBV11-2; J gene: TRBJ2-1; D gene: -; CDR3 protein: CASSPRGGGPYNEQFF; CDR3 DNA: TGTGCCAGCAGCCCCAGGGGAGGGGGTCCCTACAATGAGCAGTTCTTC
clone size: -; V gene: TRBV11-2; J gene: TRBJ1-3; D gene: TRBD1; CDR3 protein: CASSLRDRSGNTIYF; CDR3 DNA: TGTGCCAGCAGCCTCAGGGACAGGTCTGGAAACACCATATATTTT
clone size: -; V gene: TRBV7-9; J gene: TRBJ1-5; D gene: -; CDR3 protein: CASSLEGAGNQPQHF; CDR3 DNA: TGTGCCAGCAGCTTAGAAGGGGCTGGCAATCAGCCCCAGCATTTT
clone size: -; V gene: TRBV5-1; J gene: TRBJ1-5; D gene: -; CDR3 protein: CASSPVPDIGRAQPQHF; CDR3 DNA: TGCGCCAGCAGCCCGGTACCTGACATCGGGAGGGCTCAGCCCCAGCATTTT
clone size: -; V gene: TRBV6-5; J gene: TRBJ2-6; D gene: -; CDR3 protein: CASSYSFSGANVLTF; CDR3 DNA: TGTGCCAGCAGTTACTCCTTCTCTGGGGCCAACGTCCTGACTTTC
clone size: -; V gene: TRBV6-5; J gene: TRBJ1-2; D gene: -; CDR3 protein: CASSLGPRYGYTF; CDR3 DNA: TGTGCCAGCAGTTTGGGACCGCGATATGGCTACACCTTC
clone size: -; V gene: TRBV28; J gene: TRBJ1-1; D gene: -; CDR3 protein: CASSPQGLGNTEAFF; CDR3 DNA: TGTGCCAGCAGCCCACAGGGCCTTGGGAACACTGAAGCTTTCTTT
clone size: -; V gene: TRBV6-1; J gene: TRBJ2-7; D gene: -; CDR3 protein: CASSEGTGRDYEQYF; CDR3 DNA: TGTGCCAGCAGTGAAGGTACAGGGAGAGACTACGAGCAGTACTTC
clone size: few; V gene: TRBV7-9; J gene: TRBJ2-7; D gene: TRBD1; CDR3 protein: CASSRDRVEQYF; CDR3 DNA: TGTGCCAGCAGCCGCGACAGGGTCGAGCAGTACTTC
clone size: -; V gene: TRBV6-5; J gene: TRBJ2-7; D gene: TRBD2; CDR3 protein: CASSYSGLGIYEQYF; CDR3 DNA: TGTGCCAGCAGTTACTCCGGACTAGGTATCTACGAGCAGTACTTC
clone size: -; V gene: TRBV9; J gene: TRBJ2-7; D gene: TRBD2; CDR3 protein: CASSAGTTLYEQYF; CDR3 DNA: TGTGCCAGCAGCGCCGGGACTACCCTTTACGAGCAGTACTTC
clone size: -; V gene: TRBV9; J gene: TRBJ2-3; D gene: TRBD2; CDR3 protein: CASSASRALAGGDTQYF; CDR3 DNA: TGTGCCAGCAGCGCCTCCCGTGCCCTAGCGGGGGGAGATACGCAGTATTTT
clone size: few; V gene: TRBV27; J gene: TRBJ2-3; D gene: TRBD2; CDR3 protein: CASSLSPSGGTDTQYF; CDR3 DNA: TGTGCCAGCAGTTTATCCCCTAGCGGGGGCACAGATACGCAGTATTTT